What follows are 23 T cell receptor beta chains derived from one specimen sequenced in a study of shared clonotypes between healthy human individuals. CD45RO-negative, CCR7-selected cells formed the naive CD8 fraction, which excluded terminally differentiated effector memory CD45RA+ cells. Using immunoSEQ multiplex PCR, the repertoire was profiled, and TCRdb retains in-frame clones only, with some absent. The sample contains about 590,000 clones, about 95% of which appear only once. The sequencing sample was made of naive CD8+ T cells sorted from blood. The receptor set was obtained from a woman under 40 in good health.

The V and J genes are TRBV27 and TRBJ2-1; D not certain. Germline CDR1 and CDR2: MNHEY and SMNVEV (reference sequence). Between the trimmed V and J ends, which lost 3 bases and 6 bases, there was a span of 9 bases. This CDR3 is 13 amino acids long. CDR3 sequence (DNA): TGTGCCAGCAGTTTGAGTTTCCCCAATGAGCAGTTCTTC. Protein: CASSLSFPNEQFF.

The V gene is TRBV9, the J gene TRBJ2-3; D perhaps matches TRBD2 (6 bases). The CDR3 sequence is 16 residues long. Trimming took off 0 bases at V and 3 bases at J, with 14 bases between the two ends. The V gene's germline CDR1 is SGDLS and CDR2 YYNGEE. The CDR3 DNA reads TGTGCCAGCAGCGTAGAGCCGGGAGAACAAACAGATACGCAGTATTTT. Its translation is CASSVEPGEQTDTQYF.

The rearrangement joins TRBV5-4 to TRBJ2-7; D call uncertain. The ends were cut back, 6 bases at V and 0 bases at J, with 10 bases in the middle. CDR1 SGHNT and CDR2 YYREEE come from the germline V gene (reference sequence). CDR3 length: 13 amino acids. The CDR3 DNA reads TGTGCCAGCAAAAACTACCTCTCCTACGAGCAGTACTTC. Its protein product is CASKNYLSYEQYF.

V is TRBV27 and J is TRBJ2-1; TRBD1 matches at 12 bases. Germline CDR1 reads MNHEY; CDR2 reads SMNVEV (reference sequence). With 4 bases clipped from V and 9 bases from J, the junction kept 4 bases outside the gene matches. The CDR3 is made up of 14 amino acids. DNA of the CDR3: TGTGCCAGCAGTTCCGGGACAGGGGGCCGTGAGCAGTTCTTC. Amino acids: CASSSGTGGREQFF.

The CDR3 coding sequence is TGCAGCGATAGGGGGATTTGGGAGACCCAGTACTTC. Translating gives CSDRGIWETQYF. V and J are TRBV29-1 and TRBJ2-5; D possibly corresponds to TRBD1 (6 bases). CDR3 length: 12 amino acids. Per germline, CDR1 SQVTM and CDR2 ANQGSEA. The V and J ends lost 7 bases and 5 bases respectively, with 14 bases between them.

The rearrangement joins TRBV7-8 to TRBJ2-1; D is ambiguous. Trimming left V 1 base short and J 8 bases short, with 9 bases between. The V gene's germline CDR1 is SGHVS and CDR2 FQNEAQ. This CDR3 comprises 13 residues. In nucleotides, the CDR3 is TGTGCCAGCAGCTTAGGGGTAACAGATGAGCAGTTCTTC. The encoded protein is CASSLGVTDEQFF.

The chain joins TRBV10-1 to TRBJ2-7, with TRBD2 as a possible D gene (5 bases). Germline CDR1 is WNHNN and CDR2 is SYGVQD (reference sequence). Trimming took off 9 bases at V and 0 bases at J, with 18 bases between the two ends. The CDR3 length is 15 residues. CDR3 DNA: TGCGCCAGTGGGTATCGAGGGTTTCCCTCCTACGAGCAGTACTTC. As protein: CASGYRGFPSYEQYF.

There are a few counts of this clone. The chain carries TRBV7-7 and TRBJ1-5; the D is unclear. The V gene lost 1 base and the J gene lost 6 bases, with 7 bases spanning the gap. This CDR3 has 13 residues. The V gene's germline CDR1 is SSHAT and CDR2 FNYEAQ (reference sequence). The DNA of the CDR3 is TGTGCCAGCAGCTTAGATTGGTCTCAGCCCCAGCATTTT. This translates into CASSLDWSQPQHF. The full variable domain, with the rest looked up from reference TRBV7-7 and TRBJ1-5, is GAGVSQSPRYKVTKRGQDVTLRCDPISSHATLYWYQQALGQGPEFLTYFNYEAQPDKSGLPSDRFSAERPEGSISTLTIQRTEQRDSAMYRCASSLDWSQPQHFGDGTRLSIL.

The chain uses TRBV6-5 and TRBJ1-1; D is unclear. The germline gives CDR1 MNHEY, CDR2 SVGAGI. This CDR3 contains 14 residues. V lost 0 bases, J lost 6 bases, and 11 bases lay in between. CDR3: CASSYSPLYAEAFF. CDR3 coding DNA: TGTGCCAGCAGTTACTCGCCTCTTTACGCTGAAGCTTTCTTT.

The chain is built from TRBV27 and TRBJ2-7; TRBD2 matches 10 bases. V was clipped by 6 bases and J by 3 bases; unmatched bases: 8. Germline V gene lookup returns CDR1 MNHEY and CDR2 SMNVEV (reference sequence). The CDR3 spans 15 residues. Here the CDR3 DNA reads TGTGCCAGCAGACTACTAGCGGGAAGAGGCTACGAGCAGTACTTC. It translates to CASRLLAGRGYEQYF.

The chain couples TRBV5-1 to TRBJ1-1; 9 bases agree with TRBD1. CDR3 length: 15 residues. Germline CDR1 is SGHRS and CDR2 is YFSETQ. The ends lost 2 bases at V and 4 bases at J; junction bases unmatched: 6. The CDR3 here is CASSLGDRERTEAFF. CDR3 nucleotide sequence: TGCGCCAGCAGCTTAGGGGACAGGGAACGCACTGAAGCTTTCTTT.

The rearrangement links TRBV5-4 to TRBJ1-1, with D perhaps matching TRBD1 (6 bases). Germline V gene lookup returns CDR1 SGHNT and CDR2 YYREEE (reference sequence). The CDR3 has 14 residues. V was clipped by 4 bases and J by 6 bases, with 16 bases between them. In nucleotides, the CDR3 is TGTGCCAGCAGCACACTGACAGGCGGTCCTGAAGCTTTCTTT. Amino acid sequence: CASSTLTGGPEAFF.

Comment on this clone: This CDR3 is also generated by other DNA sequences in the sample. The chain joins TRBV28 to TRBJ2-2; D is tentatively TRBD1 or TRBD2 (5 bases each). The CDR3 has 13 residues. Germline V CDR1 and CDR2: MDHEN, SYDVKM. Deletions cut 3 bases from V and 4 bases from J, with 6 bases between. The CDR3 DNA sequence: TGTGCCAGCAGTTTTGGGGGCACCGGGGAGCTGTTTTTT. The encoded protein is CASSFGGTGELFF.

The V and J genes are TRBV2 and TRBJ1-1; TRBD1 agrees at 7 bases. The germline gives CDR1 SNHLY, CDR2 FYNNEI. With 3 bases clipped from V and 9 bases from J, the junction kept 13 bases outside the gene matches. The CDR3 has 15 residues. DNA of the CDR3: TGTGCCAGCAGTGAGAGTTACAGGGGAGACGGTAAAGCTTTCTTT. It codes for CASSESYRGDGKAFF.

The chain is built from TRBV28 and TRBJ2-6; 8 bases are shared with TRBD1. J gave up 0 bases and V 7 bases, and 17 bases lay outside the gene matches. The CDR3 extends over 20 amino acids. Germline-derived CDR1 and CDR2 are MDHEN and SYDVKM. The CDR3 loop is CASNCRQWNRGSSGANVLTF. The CDR3 region has the DNA TGTGCCAGCAATTGTCGTCAGTGGAACAGGGGGAGCTCTGGGGCCAACGTCCTGACTTTC.

The CDR3 protein is CAWSGRGLGYEQYF. The CDR3 coding sequence is TGTGCCTGGAGTGGCCGGGGCCTAGGGTACGAGCAGTACTTC. The V and J genes are TRBV30 and TRBJ2-7; D is possibly TRBD1 or TRBD2 (5 bases each). From germline, CDR1 is GTSNPN and CDR2 SVGIG (reference sequence). The CDR3 covers 14 residues. Trimming removed 1 base at V and 4 bases at J, with 14 bases between.

The V call is TRBV19, the J call TRBJ2-1; D is unresolved. This CDR3 contains 16 residues. Germline V gene lookup returns CDR1 LNHDA and CDR2 SQIVND (reference sequence). V was shortened by 5 bases and J by 5 bases, with 19 bases between the two germline ends. CDR3 sequence (DNA): TGTGCCAGTAGTGGCCGCGCAGCCCCACAAAACAATGAGCAGTTCTTC. Translation gives CASSGRAAPQNNEQFF. Looking up the rest from reference TRBV19 and TRBJ2-1 gives the full variable domain: DGGITQSPKYLFRKEGQNVTLSCEQNLNHDAMYWYRQDPGQGLRLIYYSQIVNDFQKGDIAEGYSVSREKKESFPLTVTSAQKNPTAFYLCASSGRAAPQNNEQFFGPGTRLTVL.

The CDR3 sequence: CASSWGQGYEQYF. Here the CDR3 DNA reads TGTGCCAGCAGCTGGGGGCAGGGCTACGAGCAGTACTTC. The chain employs TRBV5-4 and TRBJ2-7; D possibly corresponds to TRBD1 (6 bases). With 3 bases removed from V and 3 bases from J, the gap between germline ends came to 10 bases. The germline V gene encodes CDR1 SGHNT and CDR2 YYREEE (reference sequence). The CDR3 covers 13 residues.

The rearrangement links TRBV28 to TRBJ1-3; no clear D gene. Germline values: CDR1 MDHEN, CDR2 SYDVKM. V was cut by 6 bases and J by 0 bases, with 18 bases left in between. The CDR3 length is 17 residues. The CDR3 reads CASRGVDGLPSGNTIYF. CDR3 DNA: TGTGCCAGCAGGGGTGTTGACGGCCTACCCTCTGGAAACACCATATATTTT.

This clone was seen just once. The chain couples TRBV6-5 to TRBJ2-1, with 8 nucleotides matching TRBD2. Germline trimming cut 5 bases from V and 4 bases from J; bases unmatched to any gene: 7. From germline, CDR1 is MNHEY and CDR2 SVGAGI. The length of the CDR3 is 15 residues. DNA for the CDR3: TGTGCCAGCAGTCGGGGGCCTAGCGGGTACAATGAGCAGTTCTTC. Its translation: CASSRGPSGYNEQFF.

This clone appeared once. The rearrangement joins TRBV11-2 to TRBJ2-7, with 7 bases that match TRBD1. The CDR3 extends over 12 amino acids. Germline lookup yields CDR1 SGHAT and CDR2 FQNNGV. The V segment lost 5 bases and the J segment 7 bases; nucleotides outside the gene matches: 5. CDR3: CASSQDRSEQYF. The DNA for the CDR3 is TGTGCCAGCAGCCAGGACAGGTCAGAGCAGTACTTC.

This chain connects TRBV28 to TRBJ1-2; D uncertain. This CDR3 is 16 amino acids long. Germline lookup yields CDR1 MDHEN and CDR2 SYDVKM. The V end lost 6 bases, the J end lost 5 bases, and 22 bases lay between the germline ends. CDR3 nucleotide sequence: TGTGCCAGCAGGTCCCGTAGCGCCCTTAAGGAATATGGCTACACCTTC. Translation gives CASRSRSALKEYGYTF.

This clone has a single count. The V and J genes are TRBV4-1 and TRBJ1-5, with 11 bases identical to TRBD1. The CDR3 has 18 amino acids. Germline CDR1 and CDR2: MGHRA and YSYEKL. The trim removed 0 bases at V and 1 base at J, leaving 5 bases unmatched. The DNA for the CDR3 is TGCGCCAGCAGCCAAGAACTGGGACAGGGGGAAAGCAATCAGCCCCAGCATTTT. This gives the protein CASSQELGQGESNQPQHF.